Described below is a single T cell receptor (beta chain) sequence and its context. The antigen is undetermined. This sample stems from a study of OX40 agonist ivuxolimab in advanced cancers. Study-level background: With a range of roughly 20 to 80, age averaged 60 years, and 75% to 90% were male.

The repertoire was sequenced with immunoSEQ multiplex PCR; TCRdb's copy has only in-frame clones and lacks some. The sample holds about 22,000 clones, roughly nine tenths seen once. V lost 5 bases to trimming and J lost 1 base; unmatched junction nucleotides: 1. Germline CDR1 and CDR2: MNHEY and SMNVEV (reference sequence). The CDR3 consists of 13 residues. Blood specimens came from baseline, cycle 4 day 1, and cycle 7 day 1. General study findings and limits: At 0.1 to 3.0 mg/kg and by week 6, clonal expansion occurred in CD4+ and CD8+ blood T cells.

The genes are TRBV27 and TRBJ2-7; 8 nucleotides match TRBD2. The sequence was obtained from an adult with an advanced solid tumor such as melanoma, head and neck, liver or kidney cancer. The sequencing here drew on CD4+ or CD8+ T cells sorted from blood, taken in a trial of the OX40 agonist ivuxolimab. For the CDR3, the DNA is TGTGCCAGCAGTAGCGGGAGTTCCTACGAGCAGTACTTC. Amino acids: CASSSGSSYEQYF.